Shown below are 32 T cell receptor beta chains from a single sample sequenced in a study of T cells in Graves' hyperthyroidism and ophthalmopathy. Amplified TCR beta CDR3 regions derived from RNA transcripts. The primer set for the first-round RT-PCR of the TCR CDR3 was HTBI. Each CDR3 protein is one row after TCRdb ran MiXCR on the multiplex PCR reads. In the table there are roughly 170,000 distinct CDR3 sequences, over 15% of which are singletons. Sequencing input: blood. The source is a woman in her fifties or sixties with Graves' hyperthyroidism.

The rearrangement joins TRBV27 to TRBJ1-4; 7 bases agree with TRBD1. Trimming cost V 2 bases and J 7 bases; bases outside gene matches: 4. Germline V gives CDR1 MNHEY, CDR2 SMNVEV (reference sequence). The CDR3 contains 14 residues. CDR3 DNA sequence: TGTGCCAGCAGTTTACTACAGGGGACTGAAAAACTGTTTTTT. This translates into CASSLLQGTEKLFF.

The rearrangement uses TRBV7-2 and TRBJ2-2, with a possible D match to TRBD2 (7 bases). The germline CDR1 and CDR2 sequences are SGHTA and FQGNSA. CDR3 size: 18 residues. Trimming removed 5 bases from V and 6 bases from J, with 25 bases in between. CDR3 nucleotides: TGTGCCAGCAGCCCAAGCCCCACTACAGGGAGGGGGGCCGGGGAGCTGTTTTTT. Amino acids: CASSPSPTTGRGAGELFF.

This clonotype was counted many times. The chain is built from TRBV5-1 and TRBJ1-6; possibly TRBD1 for D (6 bases). Germline CDR1 SGHRS, CDR2 YFSETQ. V was cut by 3 bases and J by 15 bases, with 16 bases left in between. This CDR3 comprises 13 residues. The CDR3 here is CASSSSDRALLHF. The CDR3, as DNA: TGCGCCAGCAGCTCATCGGACAGAGCTCTCCTCCACTTT.

The chain recombines TRBV11-3 with TRBJ1-4, with D perhaps TRBD1 (6 bases). Trimming pared 2 bases from V and 8 bases from J, leaving 24 bases between. The CDR3 loop spans 18 amino acids. CDR1 and CDR2 (germline): SGHNT, YENEEA. The CDR3 spells CASSLSGTSGPSREKLFF. CDR3 DNA: TGTGCCAGCAGCTTATCCGGGACAAGTGGGCCAAGCCGAGAAAAACTGTTTTTT. Together with reference TRBV11-3 and TRBJ1-4, the CDR3 gives the full variable domain: EAGVVQSPRYKIIEKKQPVAFWCNPISGHNTLYWYLQNLGQGPELLIRYENEEAVDDSQLPKDRFSAERLKGVDSTLKIQPAELGDSAVYLCASSLSGTSGPSREKLFFGSGTQLSVL.

In its sample, this clonotype was seen many times. The chain employs TRBV10-3 and TRBJ1-6, with 10 bases fitting TRBD1. The CDR3 runs 15 residues. Germline CDR1 ENHRY, CDR2 SYGVKD. The trim removed 6 bases at V and 6 bases at J, leaving 5 bases unmatched. CDR3: CAIRSGTGANSPLHF. The CDR3 nucleotides read TGTGCCATCAGGTCCGGGACAGGGGCTAATTCACCCCTCCACTTT.

This clonotype was seen many times. The chain has TRBV12-3 or TRBV12-4 and TRBJ1-1; the D is unclear. This CDR3 is built from 15 residues. V shed 3 bases and J shed 0 bases, with 11 bases lying between them. CDR3 sequence reads: CASSFTGPMNTEAFF. The CDR3 DNA reads as TGTGCCAGCAGTTTTACGGGTCCTATGAACACTGAAGCTTTCTTT.

This clonotype was detected ten times or more. The chain joins TRBV3-1 to TRBJ1-2; D perhaps matches TRBD1 (5 bases). Germline V CDR1 and CDR2: LGHDT, YNNKEL (reference sequence). V was pared by 9 bases and J by 1 base, with 18 bases between. The CDR3 spans 15 residues. This CDR3 reads CASAVDNNLNYGYTF. The DNA of the CDR3 is TGTGCCAGTGCCGTGGACAATAACCTTAACTATGGCTACACCTTC. Together with reference TRBV3-1 and TRBJ1-2, the CDR3 gives the full variable domain: DTAVSQTPKYLVTQMGNDKSIKCEQNLGHDTMYWYKQDSKKFLKIMFSYNNKELIINETVPNRFSPKSPDKAHLNLHINSLELGDSAVYFCASAVDNNLNYGYTFGSGTRLTVV.

This clonotype was seen a few times. This rearrangement joins TRBV5-1 to TRBJ1-4; maybe TRBD1 (6 bases). Germline CDR1 reads SGHRS; CDR2 reads YFSETQ. This CDR3 is 15 amino acids long. V lost 0 bases to trimming and J lost 5 bases, with 11 bases between them. In DNA form, the CDR3 reads TGCGCCAGCAGCTTGGGGACAGTAGTCAATGAAAAACTGTTTTTT. It translates to CASSLGTVVNEKLFF.

There are many counts of this clonotype. The rearrangement joins TRBV7-9 to TRBJ2-1; D unclear. V was pared by 1 base and J by 5 bases, with 9 bases between. From germline, CDR1 is SEHNR and CDR2 FQNEAQ (reference sequence). The CDR3 contains 14 residues. The CDR3 loop reads CASSLGLGDNEQFF. The CDR3 region has the DNA TGTGCCAGCAGCTTAGGGCTTGGAGACAATGAGCAGTTCTTC.

At least ten counts were recorded for this clonotype. The chain uses TRBV7-2 and TRBJ2-5; D may be TRBD1 or TRBD2 (6 bases each). The V gene's germline CDR1 is SGHTA and CDR2 FQGNSA. This CDR3 region has 14 residues. Trimming took 3 bases from V and 5 from J, leaving 13 bases between them. The CDR3 DNA reads TGTGCCAGCAGCTTCGGGGGCCGGGGGGAGACCCAGTACTTC. Amino acid sequence: CASSFGGRGETQYF. Based on the CDR3 plus reference TRBV7-2 and TRBJ2-5, the full variable domain is GAGVSQSPSNKVTEKGKDVELRCDPISGHTALYWYRQSLGQGLEFLIYFQGNSAPDKSGLPSDRFSAERTGGSVSTLTIQRTQQEDSAVYLCASSFGGRGETQYFGPGTRLLVL.

There are many counts of this clonotype. The CDR3 here is CASSELRRNTEAFF. In DNA, the CDR3 is TGTGCCAGCAGTGAATTAAGGAGGAACACTGAAGCTTTCTTT. V is TRBV6-1 and J is TRBJ1-1, with D uncertain. The CDR3 covers 14 residues. With 2 bases removed from V and 1 base from J, the gap between germline ends came to 8 bases. Germline values: CDR1 MNHNS, CDR2 SASEGT.

In this sample, this clonotype turned up many times. The rearrangement links TRBV7-9 to TRBJ2-7; D is perhaps TRBD1 or TRBD2 (5 bases each). V lost 4 bases and J lost 3, with 19 bases in between. Germline CDR1 is SEHNR and CDR2 is FQNEAQ (reference sequence). The CDR3 has 16 residues. CDR3 in amino acids: CASSSLEGNRGYEQYF. The DNA for the CDR3 is TGTGCCAGCAGCTCGTTAGAGGGGAATAGGGGCTACGAGCAGTACTTC. Full variable domain (missing parts from reference TRBV7-9 and TRBJ2-7): DTGVSQNPRHKITKRGQNVTFRCDPISEHNRLYWYRQTLGQGPEFLTYFQNEAQLEKSRLLSDRFSAERPKGSFSTLEIQRTEQGDSAMYLCASSSLEGNRGYEQYFGPGTRLTVT.

This clonotype was found a few times. This could be a read error, since a much larger clone is one nucleotide away. This rearrangement joins TRBV7-2 to TRBJ2-7; D gene uncertain. The CDR3 is made up of 16 amino acids. CDR1 is SGHTA and CDR2 is FQGNSA in the germline V gene. V lost 1 base to trimming and J lost 0 bases, with 13 bases between them. Here the CDR3 reads CASSLEARYSSYEQYF. The CDR3 DNA is TGTGCCAGCAGCTTAGAAGCTCGGTATAGCTCCTACGAGCAGTACTTC.

This clonotype appeared a few times. V gene TRBV7-9 combines with J gene TRBJ2-5; a weak D match, TRBD1 (7 bases). CDR3 length: 15 residues. Looked up from germline, CDR1 is SEHNR and CDR2 is FQNEAQ (reference sequence). The V gene lost 5 bases and the J gene lost 7 bases, with 20 bases spanning the gap. This CDR3 is CASSPSGGNRGTQYF. The DNA of the CDR3 is TGTGCCAGCAGCCCCAGCGGAGGGAACAGGGGGACCCAGTACTTC.

The rearrangement joins TRBV2 to TRBJ2-7; perhaps TRBD2 as D (5 bases). Trimming shortened V by 11 bases and J by 4 bases, and 15 bases separated the two germline ends. From germline, CDR1 is SNHLY and CDR2 FYNNEI. This CDR3 is built from 12 residues. The CDR3 sequence is CALGSGPYEQYF. The CDR3 nucleotides are TGTGCCTTGGGGAGTGGTCCATACGAGCAGTACTTC.

This clonotype appeared many times. The rearrangement links TRBV5-1 to TRBJ2-1, with 10 bases aligning to TRBD1. CDR1 is SGHRS and CDR2 is YFSETQ in the germline V gene. Trimming at V came to 4 bases and at J to 7 bases, leaving 11 bases not matched to a gene. This CDR3 is 16 amino acids long. This chain's CDR3 is CASSEGPGQGWNEQFF. Here the CDR3 DNA reads TGCGCCAGCAGCGAGGGGCCGGGACAGGGGTGGAATGAGCAGTTCTTC.

The chain is built from TRBV2 and TRBJ1-2; the D gene is possibly TRBD1 (5 bases). The germline V gene encodes CDR1 SNHLY and CDR2 FYNNEI. The CDR3 has 14 amino acids. V shed 4 bases and J shed 4 bases, with 13 bases lying between them. The CDR3 here is CASSVTGASYGYTF. The CDR3 bases are TGTGCCAGCAGTGTAACCGGGGCGAGCTATGGCTACACCTTC.

This clonotype was counted at least ten times. The rearrangement links TRBV27 to TRBJ1-2, with 7 bases aligning to TRBD1. Germline assignment: CDR1 MNHEY and CDR2 SMNVEV (reference sequence). The CDR3 contains 14 residues. Losses at the gene ends were 3 bases for V and 4 bases for J; bases not matched to a gene: 5. The DNA for the CDR3 is TGTGCCAGCAGTTTTGGAGGGGGCAGCTATGGCTACACCTTC. Amino acid sequence: CASSFGGGSYGYTF.

This clonotype was counted at least ten times. The chain uses TRBV7-9 and TRBJ1-3; 10 bases are a match to TRBD1. Germline CDR1 SEHNR, CDR2 FQNEAQ (reference sequence). Trimming at V came to 4 bases and at J to 2 bases, leaving 5 bases not matched to a gene. The CDR3 loop spans 16 amino acids. In nucleotides, the CDR3 is TGTGCCAGCAGCTCCCATGGGACAGGGGCTGGAAACACCATATATTTT. It is translated as CASSSHGTGAGNTIYF.

This clonotype was seen at least ten times. This rearrangement joins TRBV20-1 to TRBJ2-3, with 10 bases fitting TRBD2. The CDR3 is 15 amino acids. Germline CDR1 and CDR2: DFQATT and SNEGSKA (reference sequence). Trimming cost V 3 bases and J 2 bases; bases outside gene matches: 5. The chain's CDR3 is CSAREAGGITDTQYF. In DNA form, the CDR3 reads TGCAGTGCTAGGGAAGCGGGGGGGATCACAGATACGCAGTATTTT.

For this clonotype: A clone one base away is much larger, so this may be a read error. The chain carries TRBV4-2 and TRBJ2-1, with 10 bases matching TRBD2. The CDR3 is 15 amino acids. The germline V gene has CDR1 LGHNA and CDR2 YNFKEQ. V lost 4 bases to trimming and J lost 11 bases; unmatched junction nucleotides: 11. CDR3 sequence: CASSLNSGGFYKQFF. For the CDR3, the DNA is TGTGCCAGCAGCCTAAATAGCGGGGGGTTCTATAAGCAGTTCTTC.

A remark on this clonotype: A much bigger clone sits one base away, suggesting this may be a read error. The J gene is TRBJ2-2, the V gene TRBV6-4; 7 bases are a match to TRBD1. Germline V gene sequence: CDR1 MRHNA, CDR2 SNTAGT. This CDR3 is 14 amino acids long. The CDR3 protein is CASSIRGNTRELFF. The DNA for the CDR3 is TGTGCCAGCAGTATCAGGGGGAACACCAGGGAGCTGTTTTTT.

This clonotype was observed a handful of times. The chain is built from TRBV7-2 and TRBJ2-7, with 8 bases aligning to TRBD1. The CDR3 is made up of 15 amino acids. From germline, CDR1 is SGHTA and CDR2 FQGNSA. V lost 6 bases, J lost 1 base, and 8 bases stayed unmatched. The CDR3 region has the DNA TGTGCCAGCAGTCTAATAGGACAGGGATCCTACGAGCAGTACTTC. Translation: CASSLIGQGSYEQYF.

This clonotype was counted at least ten times. J is TRBJ2-5 and V is TRBV6-2 or TRBV6-3, with 8 positions matching TRBD2. The germline CDR1 and CDR2 sequences are MNHEY and SVGEGT. The CDR3 is made up of 14 amino acids. The J segment lost 1 base and the V segment lost 5 bases, leaving 3 bases of the junction unmatched. CDR3 coding DNA: TGTGCCAGCAGTAGCGGGGGATTCCAAGAGACCCAGTACTTC. Translating it yields CASSSGGFQETQYF.

The V and J genes are TRBV20-1 and TRBJ2-3; 11 bases fit TRBD2. The V segment lost 6 bases and the J segment 2 bases; nucleotides outside the gene matches: 16. CDR1 and CDR2 from the germline V gene are DFQATT and SNEGSKA (reference sequence). This CDR3 spans 18 amino acids. Here the CDR3 reads CSATPTDTSGGPTDTQYF. DNA for the CDR3: TGCAGTGCAACCCCGACCGATACTAGCGGGGGACCCACAGATACGCAGTATTTT.

This clonotype was seen many times. The V call is TRBV7-9, the J call TRBJ1-1; D is possibly TRBD1 (5 bases). The CDR3 totals 15 residues. CDR1 is SEHNR, CDR2 FQNEAQ, per germline (reference sequence). V gave up 0 bases and J gave up 2 bases, with 10 bases separating them. CDR3 nucleotides: TGTGCCAGCAGCTTAGCTGGGGGGACCAACACTGAAGCTTTCTTT. Translation: CASSLAGGTNTEAFF.

This clonotype occurred a few times. A much more abundant neighbour one base away suggests this may be a read error. V gene TRBV3-1 combines with J gene TRBJ2-2; D uncertain. V was shortened by 6 bases and J by 5 bases, with 13 bases between the two germline ends. The germline V gene encodes CDR1 LGHDT and CDR2 YNNKEL (reference sequence). This CDR3 spans 14 amino acids. CDR3 loop: CASRTTLGTGELFF. The DNA of the CDR3 is TGTGCCAGCAGGACGACTCTGGGGACCGGGGAGCTGTTTTTT.

The V and J genes are TRBV28 and TRBJ1-2, with TRBD1 matching over 7 bases. Per germline, CDR1 MDHEN and CDR2 SYDVKM. The CDR3 sequence is 14 residues long. Trimming took 6 bases from V and 2 from J; bases not matched to a gene: 6. CDR3 sequence: CASSRPGGNYGYTF. The CDR3, as DNA: TGTGCCAGCAGCAGGCCAGGGGGGAACTATGGCTACACCTTC.

This clonotype was recorded at least ten times. The chain has TRBV6-1 and TRBJ1-2; D might be TRBD1 (5 bases). Germline V lookup: CDR1 MNHNS, CDR2 SASEGT. V was clipped by 4 bases and J by 1 base, with 13 bases between them. This CDR3 is 15 amino acids long. The CDR3 here is CASSGTGRINYGYTF. The CDR3 DNA reads as TGTGCCAGCAGTGGGACGGGACGGATTAACTATGGCTACACCTTC.

This clonotype was recorded many times. This chain's CDR3 is CASSRGGATLNEQFF. Written as DNA, the CDR3 is TGTGCCAGCAGTCGCGGGGGGGCTACATTGAATGAGCAGTTCTTC. The chain has TRBV3-1 and TRBJ2-1, with 9 positions matching TRBD2. V dropped 6 bases and J dropped 7; count of bases not matched to a gene: 10. In germline, CDR1 is LGHDT, CDR2 YNNKEL (reference sequence). This CDR3 has 15 residues.

In its sample, this clonotype was seen many times. The V gene is TRBV7-3, the J gene TRBJ2-1; D gene uncertain. Trimming shortened V by 4 bases and J by 4 bases, and 17 bases separated the two germline ends. Germline lookup yields CDR1 SGHTA and CDR2 FQGTGA. This CDR3 has 16 amino acids. CDR3 sequence: CASSSRNGGTYNEQFF. The CDR3 nucleotides read TGTGCCAGCAGCTCGAGGAACGGCGGCACTTACAATGAGCAGTTCTTC.

The sample holds many counts of this clonotype. This rearrangement joins TRBV6-1 to TRBJ1-5, with D possibly being TRBD1 (6 bases). Germline CDR1 and CDR2: MNHNS and SASEGT. The CDR3 is 13 residues long. Deletions cut 11 bases from V and 5 bases from J, with 16 bases between. The CDR3 sequence: CASSRGGYQPQHF. The CDR3 DNA sequence: TGTGCCTCTTCAAGAGGGGGGTATCAGCCCCAGCATTTT.